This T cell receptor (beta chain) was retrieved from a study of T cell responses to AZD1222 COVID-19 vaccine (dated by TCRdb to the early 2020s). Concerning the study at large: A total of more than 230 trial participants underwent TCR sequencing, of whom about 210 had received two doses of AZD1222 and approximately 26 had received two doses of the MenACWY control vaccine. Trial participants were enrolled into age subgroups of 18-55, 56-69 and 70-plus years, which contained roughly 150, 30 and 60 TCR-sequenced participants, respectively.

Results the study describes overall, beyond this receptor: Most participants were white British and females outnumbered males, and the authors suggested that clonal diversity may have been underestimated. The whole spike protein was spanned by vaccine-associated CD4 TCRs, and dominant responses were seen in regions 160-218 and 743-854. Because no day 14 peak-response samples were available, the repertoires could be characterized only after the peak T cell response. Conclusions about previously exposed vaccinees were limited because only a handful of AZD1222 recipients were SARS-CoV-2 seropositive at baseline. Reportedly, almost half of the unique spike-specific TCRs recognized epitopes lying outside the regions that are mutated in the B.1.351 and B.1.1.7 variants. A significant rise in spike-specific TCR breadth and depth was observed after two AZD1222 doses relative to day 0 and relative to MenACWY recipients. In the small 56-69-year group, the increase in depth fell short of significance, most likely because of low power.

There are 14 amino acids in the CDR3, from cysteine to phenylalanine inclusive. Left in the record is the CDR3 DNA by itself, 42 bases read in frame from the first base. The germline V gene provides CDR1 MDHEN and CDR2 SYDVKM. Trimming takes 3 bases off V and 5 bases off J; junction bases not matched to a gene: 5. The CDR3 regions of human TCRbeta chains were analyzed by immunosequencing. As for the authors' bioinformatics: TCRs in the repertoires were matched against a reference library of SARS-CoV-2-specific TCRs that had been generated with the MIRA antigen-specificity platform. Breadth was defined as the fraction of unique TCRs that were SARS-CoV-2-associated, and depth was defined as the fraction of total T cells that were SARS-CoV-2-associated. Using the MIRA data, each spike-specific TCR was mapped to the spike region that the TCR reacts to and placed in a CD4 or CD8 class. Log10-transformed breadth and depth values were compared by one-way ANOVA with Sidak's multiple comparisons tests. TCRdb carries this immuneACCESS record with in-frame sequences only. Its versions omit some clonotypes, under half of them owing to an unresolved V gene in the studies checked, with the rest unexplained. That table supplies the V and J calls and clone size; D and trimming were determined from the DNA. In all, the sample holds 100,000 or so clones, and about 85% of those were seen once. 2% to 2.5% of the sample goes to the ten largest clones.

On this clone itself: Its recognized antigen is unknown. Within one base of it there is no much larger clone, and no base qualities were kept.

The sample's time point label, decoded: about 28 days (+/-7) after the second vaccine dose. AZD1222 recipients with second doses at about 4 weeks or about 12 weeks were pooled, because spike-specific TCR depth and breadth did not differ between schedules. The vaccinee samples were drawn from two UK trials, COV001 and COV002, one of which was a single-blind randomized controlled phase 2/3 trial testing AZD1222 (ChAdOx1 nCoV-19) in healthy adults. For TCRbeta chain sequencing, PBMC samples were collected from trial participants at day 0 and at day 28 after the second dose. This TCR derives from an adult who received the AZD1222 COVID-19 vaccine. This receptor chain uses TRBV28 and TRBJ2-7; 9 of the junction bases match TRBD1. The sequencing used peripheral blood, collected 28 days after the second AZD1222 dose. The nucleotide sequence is TGTGCCAGCAGTTTGACAGGGGGAGGGCACGAGCAGTACTTC. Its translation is CASSLTGGGHEQYF. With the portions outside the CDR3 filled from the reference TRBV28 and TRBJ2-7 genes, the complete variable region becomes DVKVTQSSRYLVKRTGEKVFLECVQDMDHENMFWYRQDPGLGLRLIYFSYDVKMKEKGDIPEGYSVSREKKERFSLILESASTNQTSMYLCASSLTGGGHEQYFGPGTRLTVT.